A single sample gave rise to the 27 T cell receptor beta chains below, sequenced in a study of cytomegalovirus exposure and HLA in healthy donors (dated by TCRdb to 2016 to 2017). The library was made by the immunoSEQ multiplex PCR assay. For the multiplex PCR, a mixture combining 60 forward primers for TCR Vbeta segments and 13 reverse primers for TCR Jbeta segments was used. TCRdb carries this immuneACCESS record with in-frame sequences only. Its versions omit some clonotypes, under half of them owing to an unresolved V gene in the studies checked, with the rest unexplained. This sample holds fewer than 120,000 clones; around 78% were observed only once. The ten most abundant clones make up around 1.3% of the sample. The sequenced sample consisted of PBMCs. The receptor source for this set is a woman younger than 45 in good health and CMV-seronegative.

The chain carries TRBV7-2 and TRBJ2-7; 9 bases fit TRBD1. Germline V lookup: CDR1 SGHTA, CDR2 FQGNSA. The CDR3 contains 14 residues. The trim removed 3 bases at V and 1 base at J, leaving 1 base unmatched. In DNA, the CDR3 is TGTGCCAGCAGCTTCGGACAGGGGTCCTACGAGCAGTACTTC. Residues: CASSFGQGSYEQYF.

This clone showed up just a few times. The genes are TRBV29-1 and TRBJ1-1, with D maybe TRBD1 (6 bases). The germline V gene encodes CDR1 SQVTM and CDR2 ANQGSEA. The CDR3 extends over 12 amino acids. V was cut by 6 bases and J by 3 bases, with 11 bases left in between. The CDR3 protein is CSVRDTHTEAFF. As DNA, the CDR3 is TGCAGCGTCCGGGACACCCACACTGAAGCTTTCTTT.

This clone was counted only a few times. The chain is built from TRBV9 and TRBJ2-2; the D is unclear. Per the germline V gene, CDR1 is SGDLS and CDR2 is YYNGEE. Trimming took 0 bases from V and 7 from J, leaving 10 bases between them. CDR3 length: 14 residues. The CDR3 DNA sequence: TGTGCCAGCAGCGTAGATCGAGATCTCGGGGAGCTGTTTTTT. This codes for CASSVDRDLGELFF.

The gene calls are TRBV28 and TRBJ2-7; 9 positions match TRBD1. The V segment lost 4 bases and the J segment 4 bases; nucleotides outside the gene matches: 11. Germline V gene lookup returns CDR1 MDHEN and CDR2 SYDVKM. The CDR3 loop spans 16 amino acids. CDR3 in DNA: TGTGCCAGCAGTTCCACCCGCGGGACAGGGACATACGAGCAGTACTTC. Protein product: CASSSTRGTGTYEQYF.

The J gene is TRBJ2-7, the V gene TRBV10-3; 11 bases match TRBD2. Trimming at V came to 2 bases and at J to 5 bases, leaving 11 bases not matched to a gene. CDR1 is ENHRY, CDR2 SYGVKD, per germline. The length of the CDR3 is 17 residues. CDR3 region: CAISEGLAGGPAHEQYF. The CDR3, as DNA: TGTGCCATCAGTGAGGGGCTAGCGGGGGGCCCCGCCCACGAGCAGTACTTC.

About this clone itself: The same CDR3 can be traced to other DNA sequences in this sample. The genes are TRBV4-1 and TRBJ2-7; the match to TRBD2 covers 10 bases. The trim removed 1 base at V and 0 bases at J, leaving 3 bases unmatched. CDR1 is MGHRA and CDR2 is YSYEKL in the germline V gene. The CDR3 spans 16 residues. CDR3 in amino acids: CASSQGLAGLSYEQYF. The CDR3 nucleotides read TGCGCCAGCAGCCAAGGACTAGCGGGCCTCTCCTACGAGCAGTACTTC.

V usage is TRBV2 and J usage is TRBJ2-3; tentative D call: TRBD1 (5 bases). Germline V lookup: CDR1 SNHLY, CDR2 FYNNEI. The V and J ends lost 6 bases and 1 base respectively, with 23 bases between them. This CDR3 contains 18 residues. CDR3 amino acids: CASREQEIGPSGTDTQYF. The DNA of the CDR3 is TGTGCCAGCAGGGAACAGGAAATAGGCCCTTCGGGCACAGATACGCAGTATTTT.

The chain is built from TRBV9 and TRBJ2-5; TRBD2 matches 11 bases. Germline-derived CDR1 and CDR2 are SGDLS and YYNGEE. The CDR3 sequence is 17 residues long. The trim removed 3 bases at V and 4 bases at J, leaving 11 bases unmatched. CDR3 DNA: TGTGCCAGCAGCGCCAGAGGCGTAGCGGGGGGGCGAGAGACCCAGTACTTC. Translated, it gives CASSARGVAGGRETQYF.

This chain uses TRBV5-8 with TRBJ1-2, with TRBD1 matching over 8 bases. CDR3 size: 15 residues. The V and J ends lost 5 bases and 4 bases, in that order; junction bases with no gene match: 10. In germline, CDR1 is SGHTS, CDR2 YDEGEE. CDR3: CASRDRQGILYGYTF. The CDR3 DNA sequence: TGTGCCAGCAGGGACCGACAGGGGATACTCTATGGCTACACCTTC.

In its sample, this clone was seen a few times. The CDR3 DNA sequence: TGTGCCAGTAGTGTCGGGACAGCCTATGGCTACACCTTC. Residues: CASSVGTAYGYTF. This chain uses TRBV19 with TRBJ1-2, with 7 bases that match TRBD1. The CDR3 sequence is 13 residues long. Germline V gene data show CDR1 as LNHDA and CDR2 as SQIVND (reference sequence). V shed 5 bases, J shed 4 bases, and the junction held 4 bases outside the gene matches.

This chain connects TRBV6-5 to TRBJ1-2; possibly TRBD1 for D (6 bases). This CDR3 region has 15 residues. Germline V gene sequence: CDR1 MNHEY, CDR2 SVGAGI. Trimming took 3 bases from V and 5 from J, leaving 16 bases between them. The CDR3 sequence is CASSYGGQLRYGYTF. CDR3 coding DNA: TGTGCCAGCAGTTATGGAGGACAGCTCCGATATGGCTACACCTTC.

The chain combines TRBV7-9 with TRBJ2-7; the match to TRBD1 covers 7 bases. This CDR3 is built from 13 residues. J lost 3 bases, V lost 3 bases, and 2 bases had no gene match. CDR1 and CDR2 (germline): SEHNR, FQNEAQ (reference sequence). Here the CDR3 DNA reads TGTGCCAGCAGCTTCCCAGGGGGCTACGAGCAGTACTTC. As protein: CASSFPGGYEQYF.

The chain carries TRBV9 and TRBJ2-1, with 10 bases lining up with TRBD2. V trimming: 0 bases; J trimming: 6 bases; junction bases outside the gene matches: 6. The CDR3 consists of 16 residues. Germline CDR1 and CDR2: SGDLS and YYNGEE. CDR3 in amino acids: CASSVGLAGAANEQFF. The CDR3 nucleotides are TGTGCCAGCAGCGTAGGTCTAGCGGGAGCCGCCAATGAGCAGTTCTTC.

This clone appeared a few times. The V and J genes are TRBV27 and TRBJ1-1; 8 bases are shared with TRBD1. The germline V gene has CDR1 MNHEY and CDR2 SMNVEV (reference sequence). The CDR3 extends over 13 amino acids. The V gene end was trimmed by 3 bases and the J gene end by 4 bases; junction bases not matched to a gene: 1. In DNA, the CDR3 is TGTGCCAGCAGTTTCGGGACAGGCACTGAAGCTTTCTTT. Encoded protein: CASSFGTGTEAFF.

This clone was detected only a few times. The chain combines TRBV15 with TRBJ1-2; 9 bases are shared with TRBD1. V was clipped by 3 bases and J by 3 bases; unmatched bases: 8. The CDR3 consists of 16 residues. Germline V gene data show CDR1 as LNHNV and CDR2 as YYDKDF (reference sequence). CDR3 loop: CATSSTYRGLYYGYTF. Here the CDR3 DNA reads TGTGCCACCAGCAGCACATACAGGGGGCTCTACTATGGCTACACCTTC.

This rearrangement joins TRBV6-5 to TRBJ2-1, with 8 bases aligning to TRBD2. J was trimmed by 0 bases and V by 5 bases; bases with no gene match: 3. CDR3 size: 15 residues. Germline-derived CDR1 and CDR2 are MNHEY and SVGAGI. The CDR3 DNA is TGTGCCAGCAGTACGGGGACTAGCTCCTACAATGAGCAGTTCTTC. Protein product: CASSTGTSSYNEQFF.

The chain links TRBV27 to TRBJ2-5; possible D gene TRBD1, 6 bases. In germline, CDR1 is MNHEY, CDR2 SMNVEV (reference sequence). V dropped 8 bases and J dropped 7 bases, with 17 bases sitting between them. The CDR3 spans 13 residues. The CDR3 DNA is TGTGCCAGCGGAAGAGGGGGTATAGGGACCCAGTACTTC. This gives the protein CASGRGGIGTQYF.

V and J are TRBV28 and TRBJ2-5; no definite D call. CDR1 is MDHEN, CDR2 SYDVKM, per germline. Trimming stripped 8 bases from V and 2 bases from J, with 12 bases between. The CDR3 length is 13 residues. CDR3 in amino acids: CASRSRNQETQYF. In DNA form, the CDR3 reads TGTGCCAGCCGGTCCCGAAATCAAGAGACCCAGTACTTC.

The chain recombines TRBV29-1 with TRBJ2-2, with a tentative D call TRBD1 (5 bases). CDR1 and CDR2 from the germline V gene are SQVTM and ANQGSEA. The CDR3 is made up of 14 amino acids. The V gene lost 0 bases and the J gene lost 5 bases, with 10 bases spanning the gap. The CDR3 DNA reads TGCAGCGTTGAAGATTTGCGACAGACCGGGGAGCTGTTTTTT. This translates into CSVEDLRQTGELFF.

The genes are TRBV30 and TRBJ1-1, with D possibly matching TRBD1 (6 bases). There are 14 residues in the CDR3. Germline values: CDR1 GTSNPN, CDR2 SVGIG (reference sequence). Trimming pared 7 bases from V and 0 bases from J, leaving 15 bases between. The CDR3 sequence: CALNRQALNTEAFF. CDR3 sequence (DNA): TGTGCCTTGAATCGACAGGCCTTGAACACTGAAGCTTTCTTT. Full variable domain (outside the CDR3, taken from reference TRBV30 and TRBJ1-1): SQTIHQWPATLVQPVGSPLSLECTVEGTSNPNLYWYRQAAGRGLQLLFYSVGIGQISSEVPQNLSASRPQDRQFILSSKKLLLSDSGFYLCALNRQALNTEAFFGQGTRLTVV.

The CDR3 is CASSQDRGGAEAFF. DNA of the CDR3: TGTGCCAGCAGCCAAGATAGAGGGGGGGCGGAAGCTTTCTTT. The V call is TRBV4-2, the J call TRBJ1-1; D may be TRBD1 (6 bases). Trimming took off 0 bases at V and 8 bases at J, with 13 bases between the two ends. This CDR3 spans 14 amino acids. Per the germline V gene, CDR1 is LGHNA and CDR2 is YNFKEQ.

This chain links TRBV23-1 with TRBJ1-2, with TRBD1 matching over 7 bases. TRBV23-1 is designated an ORF whose function remains uncertain. CDR3 size: 16 residues. V lost 3 bases, J lost 4 bases, and 11 bases stayed unmatched. The CDR3 sequence is CASSQPPTGWAYGYTF. The CDR3 nucleotides are TGCGCCAGCAGTCAGCCCCCGACAGGGTGGGCCTATGGCTACACCTTC.

The rearrangement links TRBV4-3 to TRBJ2-6; 8 bases agree with TRBD1. The trim removed 4 bases at V and 7 bases at J, leaving 12 bases unmatched. CDR1 and CDR2 from the germline V gene are LGHNA and YSLEER. The CDR3 contains 17 residues. This CDR3 reads CASSPDRARSGANVLTF. CDR3 nucleotides: TGCGCCAGCAGCCCGGACAGGGCTCGGAGTGGTGCCAACGTCCTGACTTTC.

This clone showed up just a few times. This chain links TRBV18 with TRBJ2-7; TRBD1 matches 9 bases. The germline CDR1 and CDR2 sequences are KGHSH and LQKENI. This CDR3 has 16 residues. J lost 0 bases, V lost 1 base, and 4 bases had no gene match. The CDR3 sequence is CASSPRDRDSSYEQYF. CDR3 DNA sequence: TGTGCCAGCTCACCACGGGACAGGGATAGCTCCTACGAGCAGTACTTC.

The chain links TRBV4-2 to TRBJ2-7; TRBD1 agrees at 9 bases. Germline assignment: CDR1 LGHNA and CDR2 YNFKEQ. The CDR3 covers 15 residues. The V and J ends lost 1 base and 8 bases, in that order; junction bases with no gene match: 9. CDR3 in amino acids: CASSQGTGEWGKQYF. The CDR3 DNA follows: TGTGCCAGCAGCCAAGGGACAGGGGAGTGGGGGAAGCAGTACTTC.

This clone was detected only a few times. The chain links TRBV6-1 to TRBJ1-1, with D tentatively TRBD1 (6 bases). Trimming shortened V by 7 bases and J by 0 bases, and 15 bases separated the two germline ends. Germline CDR1 MNHNS, CDR2 SASEGT. CDR3 size: 15 residues. CDR3 amino acids: CASTRGGNMNTEAFF. CDR3 sequence (DNA): TGTGCCAGCACGCGGGGGGGCAACATGAACACTGAAGCTTTCTTT.

The chain carries TRBV27 and TRBJ2-3, with 8 bases that match TRBD1. V shed 6 bases, J shed 2 bases, and the junction held 7 bases outside the gene matches. This CDR3 spans 15 amino acids. CDR1 is MNHEY, CDR2 SMNVEV, per germline (reference sequence). The DNA of the CDR3 is TGTGCCAGCAGACTGGACAGGGTCACCACAGATACGCAGTATTTT. Protein sequence: CASRLDRVTTDTQYF.